The rows below give T cell receptor beta chains drawn from one sample of a study of shared clonotypes between healthy human individuals. Generated by immunoSEQ multiplex PCR, the TCRdb table keeps only in-frame clones and is missing some. The table lists over 850,000 clones, approximately 80% of them singletons. Sequencing used memory CD4+ T cells from PBMCs. These receptors were taken from a man aged 18 to 35 in good health. Some clones in this sample may be carry-over from other donors' samples. The CDR3 runs from the conserved cysteine through the conserved F or W. D genes are given only for firm matches. Not all rows give a size; the values are once, few, many and, for expanded clones, a class.

j_call: TRBJ1-1; clone_size: -; v_call: TRBV5-6; d_call: -; cdr3_aa: CASSWFGQMGTEAFF; cdr3_nt: TGTGCCAGCAGCTGGTTCGGACAGATGGGCACTGAAGCTTTCTTT
j_call: TRBJ2-5; clone_size: few; v_call: TRBV2; d_call: -; cdr3_aa: CASSVKTQYF; cdr3_nt: TGTGCCAGCAGTGTTAAGACCCAGTACTTC
j_call: TRBJ2-1; clone_size: few; v_call: TRBV7-9; d_call: -; cdr3_aa: CASSLAPRTTGWGEQFF; cdr3_nt: TGTGCCAGCAGCTTAGCCCCCAGGACCACTGGATGGGGTGAGCAGTTCTTC
j_call: TRBJ2-7; clone_size: -; v_call: TRBV28; d_call: -; cdr3_aa: CASRRIGNSYEQYF; cdr3_nt: TGTGCCAGCAGGAGAATCGGGAATTCCTACGAGCAGTACTTC
j_call: TRBJ2-6; clone_size: -; v_call: TRBV27; d_call: TRBD1; cdr3_aa: CASSTGTGLSGANVLTF; cdr3_nt: TGTGCCAGCAGCACCGGGACAGGTCTCTCTGGGGCCAACGTCCTGACTTTC
j_call: TRBJ2-5; clone_size: -; v_call: TRBV18; d_call: -; cdr3_aa: CARLGETQYF; cdr3_nt: TGTGCCCGACTGGGGGAGACCCAGTACTTC
j_call: TRBJ2-5; clone_size: -; v_call: TRBV5-1; d_call: -; cdr3_aa: CASSPTPTSPQETQYF; cdr3_nt: TGCGCCAGCAGCCCTACCCCGACTAGTCCCCAAGAGACCCAGTACTTC
j_call: TRBJ2-5; clone_size: -; v_call: TRBV6-5; d_call: -; cdr3_aa: CASRTGSQETQYF; cdr3_nt: TGTGCCAGCAGAACAGGGTCCCAAGAGACCCAGTACTTC
j_call: TRBJ2-5; clone_size: few; v_call: TRBV7-2; d_call: TRBD2; cdr3_aa: CASSLRLAGGVRTETQYF; cdr3_nt: TGTGCCAGCAGCTTAAGGTTAGCGGGAGGGGTCAGGACCGAGACCCAGTACTTC
j_call: TRBJ2-1; clone_size: -; v_call: TRBV28; d_call: TRBD2; cdr3_aa: CASSEGTSGSLYNEQFF; cdr3_nt: TGTGCCAGCAGTGAGGGGACTAGCGGGAGTCTTTACAATGAGCAGTTCTTC
j_call: TRBJ2-2; clone_size: -; v_call: TRBV13; d_call: -; cdr3_aa: CASSSRSANTGELFF; cdr3_nt: TGTGCCAGCAGCTCGAGATCCGCGAACACCGGGGAGCTGTTTTTT